These 7 T cell receptor beta chains came from one sample sequenced in a study of cytomegalovirus exposure and HLA in healthy donors. With 60 Vbeta and 13 Jbeta primers, the PCR was carried out. Clones were sequenced by immunoSEQ multiplex PCR, and TCRdb holds only the in-frame ones, with some missing. In the table there are 83,000 or so clones, roughly 83% of which are singletons. Sequenced sample: PBMCs. The origin of the receptors is a woman between 40 and 55 years old in good health and CMV-seropositive.

The rearrangement uses TRBV28 and TRBJ1-1; D unclear. The CDR3 extends over 14 amino acids. Germline loops: CDR1 MDHEN, CDR2 SYDVKM. V gave up 6 bases and J gave up 2 bases, with 13 bases separating them. CDR3 bases: TGTGCCAGCAGCCTACTGGTGGGCAACACTGAAGCTTTCTTT. This gives the protein CASSLLVGNTEAFF. The full variable domain, in which reference TRBV28 and TRBJ1-1 provide the parts outside the CDR3, is DVKVTQSSRYLVKRTGEKVFLECVQDMDHENMFWYRQDPGLGLRLIYFSYDVKMKEKGDIPEGYSVSREKKERFSLILESASTNQTSMYLCASSLLVGNTEAFFGQGTRLTVV.

The chain links TRBV7-9 to TRBJ2-7; possible D gene TRBD2, 5 bases. Trimming took off 6 bases at V and 1 base at J, with 7 bases between the two ends. Germline lookup yields CDR1 SEHNR and CDR2 FQNEAQ (reference sequence). This CDR3 contains 12 residues. The CDR3 coding sequence is TGTGCCAGCAGTTGGACTTCCTACGAGCAGTACTTC. It translates to CASSWTSYEQYF.

This clone appeared a few times. This chain links TRBV15 with TRBJ2-1; TRBD1 is a possible D gene (6 bases). V lost 0 bases, J lost 9 bases, and 15 bases lay in between. The CDR3 runs to 15 residues. CDR1 and CDR2 (germline): LNHNV, YYDKDF (reference sequence). The CDR3 here is CATSRDDTWGREQFF. The CDR3 bases are TGTGCCACCAGCAGAGACGACACCTGGGGGCGTGAGCAGTTCTTC.

This clone was seen a few times. The V and J genes are TRBV20-1 and TRBJ1-1, with unresolved D. The CDR3 spans 11 residues. Germline CDR1 is DFQATT and CDR2 is SNEGSKA (reference sequence). The germline V and J ends were trimmed by 3 bases and 1 base, with 3 bases remaining between them. This CDR3 reads CSARANTEAFF. The CDR3 DNA sequence: TGCAGTGCTAGGGCGAACACTGAAGCTTTCTTT.

The chain uses TRBV28 and TRBJ2-7, with D perhaps TRBD2 (6 bases). The CDR3 consists of 11 residues. V gave up 10 bases and J gave up 3 bases, with 10 bases separating them. Germline assignment: CDR1 MDHEN and CDR2 SYDVKM. CDR3 loop: CATAGLYEQYF. CDR3 DNA sequence: TGTGCCACCGCGGGACTCTACGAGCAGTACTTC.

This chain connects TRBV7-3 to TRBJ2-7, with 7 positions matching TRBD2. The CDR3 has 15 amino acids. With V trimmed by 0 bases and J by 5 bases, 7 bases remained unmatched. Germline values: CDR1 SGHTA, CDR2 FQGTGA. Here the CDR3 reads CASSLTRLADDEQYF. In nucleotides, the CDR3 is TGTGCCAGCAGCTTAACCCGACTAGCCGACGACGAGCAGTACTTC.

The gene calls are TRBV6-1 and TRBJ1-1; D not resolved. Trimming removed 7 bases at V and 4 bases at J, with 10 bases between. Germline values: CDR1 MNHNS, CDR2 SASEGT. This CDR3 has 12 residues. CDR3 sequence: CASTQGGTEAFF. Written as DNA, the CDR3 is TGTGCCAGCACCCAAGGAGGCACTGAAGCTTTCTTT.